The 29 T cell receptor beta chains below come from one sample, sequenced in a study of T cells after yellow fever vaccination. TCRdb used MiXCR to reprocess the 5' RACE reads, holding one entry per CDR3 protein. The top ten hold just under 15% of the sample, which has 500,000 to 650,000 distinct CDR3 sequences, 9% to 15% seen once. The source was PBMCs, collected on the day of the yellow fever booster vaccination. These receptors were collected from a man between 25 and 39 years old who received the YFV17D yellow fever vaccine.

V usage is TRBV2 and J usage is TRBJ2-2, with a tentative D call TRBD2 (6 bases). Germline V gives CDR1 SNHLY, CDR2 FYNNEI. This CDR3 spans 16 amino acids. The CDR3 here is CTICLGELAVPGELFF. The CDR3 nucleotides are TGTACCATCTGCTTGGGGGAACTAGCCGTCCCCGGGGAGCTGTTTTTT.

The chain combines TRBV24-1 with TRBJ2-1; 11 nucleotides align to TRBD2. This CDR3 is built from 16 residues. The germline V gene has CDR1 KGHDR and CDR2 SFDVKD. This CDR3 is CAVEGRLAGSYNEQFF. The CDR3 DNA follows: TGTGCTGTTGAGGGGCGACTAGCGGGGAGCTACAATGAGCAGTTCTTC.

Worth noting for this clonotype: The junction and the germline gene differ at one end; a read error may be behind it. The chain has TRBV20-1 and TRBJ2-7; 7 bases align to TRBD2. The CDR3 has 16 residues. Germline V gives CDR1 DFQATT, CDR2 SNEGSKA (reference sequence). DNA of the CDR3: TGCTGTGCTCTGAGGGCCGCCGGCGGGAGCTGGTCCGAGCAGTACTTC. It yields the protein CCALRAAGGSWSEQYF.

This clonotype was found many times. Here the CDR3 reads CAWTFPGTVETQYF. In DNA form, the CDR3 reads TGTGCCTGGACCTTCCCTGGGACAGTAGAGACCCAGTACTTC. The chain carries TRBV30 and TRBJ2-5; 7 bases agree with TRBD1. Germline V CDR1 and CDR2: GTSNPN, SVGIG (reference sequence). With 4 bases clipped from V and 4 bases from J, the junction kept 9 bases outside the gene matches. The CDR3 sequence is 14 residues long.

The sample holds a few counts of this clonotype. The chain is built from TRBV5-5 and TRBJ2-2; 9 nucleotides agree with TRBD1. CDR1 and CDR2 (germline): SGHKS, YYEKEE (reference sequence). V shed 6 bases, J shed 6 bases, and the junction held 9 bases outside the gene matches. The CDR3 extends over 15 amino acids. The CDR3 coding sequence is TGTGCCAGCATCGGACAGGGGCCTGCGGCCGGGGAGCTGTTTTTT. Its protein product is CASIGQGPAAGELFF. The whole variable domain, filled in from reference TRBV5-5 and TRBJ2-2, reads DAGVTQSPTHLIKTRGQQVTLRCSPISGHKSVSWYQQVLGQGPQFIFQYYEKEERGRGNFPDRFSARQFPNYSSELNVNALLLGDSALYLCASIGQGPAAGELFFGEGSRLTVL.

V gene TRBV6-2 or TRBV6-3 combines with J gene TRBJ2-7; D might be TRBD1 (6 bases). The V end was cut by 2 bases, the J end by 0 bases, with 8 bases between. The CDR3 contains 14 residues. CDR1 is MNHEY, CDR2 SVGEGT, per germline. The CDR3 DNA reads TGTGCCAGCAGTTACCGACAGGACTCCTACGAGCAGTACTTC. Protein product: CASSYRQDSYEQYF.

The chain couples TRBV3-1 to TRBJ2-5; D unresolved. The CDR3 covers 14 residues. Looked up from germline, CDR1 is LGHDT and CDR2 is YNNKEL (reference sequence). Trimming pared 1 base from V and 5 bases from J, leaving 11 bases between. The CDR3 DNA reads TGTGCCAGCAGCCAAGGGAACTCGCGGGAGACCCAGTACTTC. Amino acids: CASSQGNSRETQYF.

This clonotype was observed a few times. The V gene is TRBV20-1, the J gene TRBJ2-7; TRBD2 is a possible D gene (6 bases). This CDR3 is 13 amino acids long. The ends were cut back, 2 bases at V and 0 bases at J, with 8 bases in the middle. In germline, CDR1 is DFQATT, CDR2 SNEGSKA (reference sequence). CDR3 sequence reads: CSARHGSSYEQYF. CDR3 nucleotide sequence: TGCAGTGCTAGACACGGGAGCTCCTACGAGCAGTACTTC.

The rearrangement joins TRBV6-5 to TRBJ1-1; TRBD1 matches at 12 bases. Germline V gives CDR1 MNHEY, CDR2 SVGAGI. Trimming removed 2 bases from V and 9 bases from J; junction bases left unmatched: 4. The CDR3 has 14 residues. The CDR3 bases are TGTGCCAGCAGTTACCAAGGGGACAGGGGGCAAGCTTTCTTT. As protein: CASSYQGDRGQAFF.

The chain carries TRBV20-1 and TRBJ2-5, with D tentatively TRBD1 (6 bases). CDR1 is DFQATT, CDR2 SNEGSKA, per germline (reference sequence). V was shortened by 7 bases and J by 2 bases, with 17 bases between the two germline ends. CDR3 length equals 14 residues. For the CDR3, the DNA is TGCAGTGTTTGTGGGGGCCCGGTACAAGAGACCCAGTACTTC. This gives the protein CSVCGGPVQETQYF.

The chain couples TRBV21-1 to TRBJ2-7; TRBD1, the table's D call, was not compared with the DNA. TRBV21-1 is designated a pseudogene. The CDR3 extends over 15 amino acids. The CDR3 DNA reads TGTGCCAGCGGACGTTCTGCGGGGGCATCCTACGAGCAGTACTTC. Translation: CASGRSAGASYEQYF.

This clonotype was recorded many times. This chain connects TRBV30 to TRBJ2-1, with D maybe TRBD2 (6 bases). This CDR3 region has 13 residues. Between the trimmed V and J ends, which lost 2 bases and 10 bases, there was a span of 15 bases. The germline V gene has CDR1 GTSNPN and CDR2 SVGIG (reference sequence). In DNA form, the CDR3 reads TGTGCCTGGAGTTCGACTAGTGCCCAAGAGCAGTTCTTC. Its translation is CAWSSTSAQEQFF.

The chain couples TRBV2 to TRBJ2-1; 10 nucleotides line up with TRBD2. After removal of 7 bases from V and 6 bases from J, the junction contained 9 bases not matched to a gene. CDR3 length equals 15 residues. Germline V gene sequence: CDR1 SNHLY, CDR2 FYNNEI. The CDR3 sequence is CASIQLAGRSNEQFF. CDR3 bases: TGTGCCAGCATACAACTAGCGGGAAGGAGCAATGAGCAGTTCTTC.

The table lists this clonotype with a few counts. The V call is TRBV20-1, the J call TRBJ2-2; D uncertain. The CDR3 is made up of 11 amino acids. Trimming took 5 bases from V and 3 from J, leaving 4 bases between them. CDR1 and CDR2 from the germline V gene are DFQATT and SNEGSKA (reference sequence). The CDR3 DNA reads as TGCAGTGCTCCCCACACCGGGGAGCTGTTTTTT. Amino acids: CSAPHTGELFF.

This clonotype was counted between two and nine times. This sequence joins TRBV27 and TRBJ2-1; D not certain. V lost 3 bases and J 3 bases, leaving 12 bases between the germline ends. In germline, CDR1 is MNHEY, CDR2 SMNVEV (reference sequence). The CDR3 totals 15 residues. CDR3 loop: CASSFGGLGYNEQFF. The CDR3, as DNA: TGTGCCAGCAGTTTCGGCGGCCTCGGCTACAATGAGCAGTTCTTC.

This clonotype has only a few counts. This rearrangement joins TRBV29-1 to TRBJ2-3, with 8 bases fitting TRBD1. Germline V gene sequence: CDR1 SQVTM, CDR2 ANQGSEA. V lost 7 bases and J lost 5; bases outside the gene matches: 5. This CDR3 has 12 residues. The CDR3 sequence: CSAGGRVDTQYF. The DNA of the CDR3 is TGCAGCGCAGGGGGCCGAGTAGATACGCAGTATTTT.

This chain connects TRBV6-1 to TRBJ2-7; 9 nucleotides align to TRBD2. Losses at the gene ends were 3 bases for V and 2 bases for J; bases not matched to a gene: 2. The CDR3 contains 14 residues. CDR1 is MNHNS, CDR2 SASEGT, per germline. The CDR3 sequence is CASSDLAGAYEQYF. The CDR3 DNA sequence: TGTGCCAGCAGTGATTTAGCGGGGGCCTACGAGCAGTACTTC.

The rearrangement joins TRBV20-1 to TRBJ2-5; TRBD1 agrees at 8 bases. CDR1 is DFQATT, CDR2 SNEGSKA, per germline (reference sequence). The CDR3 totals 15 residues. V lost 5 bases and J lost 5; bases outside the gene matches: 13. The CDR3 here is CSAHSPGQVGETQYF. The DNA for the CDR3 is TGCAGTGCTCATTCCCCGGGACAGGTTGGGGAGACCCAGTACTTC.

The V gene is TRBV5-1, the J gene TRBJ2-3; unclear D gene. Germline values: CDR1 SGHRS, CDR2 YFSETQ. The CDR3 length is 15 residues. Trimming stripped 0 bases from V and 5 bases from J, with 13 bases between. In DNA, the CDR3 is TGCGCCAGCAGCTTGGCTATCTCCTCGGGAGATACGCAGTATTTT. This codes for CASSLAISSGDTQYF.

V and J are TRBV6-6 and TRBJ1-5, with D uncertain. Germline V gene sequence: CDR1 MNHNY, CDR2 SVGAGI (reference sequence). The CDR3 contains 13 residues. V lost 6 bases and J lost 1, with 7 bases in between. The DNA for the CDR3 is TGTGCCAGCAGCGCTTTCAGCAATCAGCCCCAGCATTTT. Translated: CASSAFSNQPQHF.

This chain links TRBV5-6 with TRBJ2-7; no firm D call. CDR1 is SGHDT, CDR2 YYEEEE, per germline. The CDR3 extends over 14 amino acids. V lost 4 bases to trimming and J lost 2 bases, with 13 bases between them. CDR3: CASSVGTVPYEQYF. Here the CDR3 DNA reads TGTGCCAGCAGCGTCGGAACGGTACCCTACGAGCAGTACTTC.

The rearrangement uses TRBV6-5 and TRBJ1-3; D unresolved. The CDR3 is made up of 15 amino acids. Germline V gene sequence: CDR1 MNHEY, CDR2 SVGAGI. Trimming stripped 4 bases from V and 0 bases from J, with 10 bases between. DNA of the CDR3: TGTGCCAGCAGTTCCACTCACTTCTCTGGAAACACCATATATTTT. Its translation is CASSSTHFSGNTIYF.

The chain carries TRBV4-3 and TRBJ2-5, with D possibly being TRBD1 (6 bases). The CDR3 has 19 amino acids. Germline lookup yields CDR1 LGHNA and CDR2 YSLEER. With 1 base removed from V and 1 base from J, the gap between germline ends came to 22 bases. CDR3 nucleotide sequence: TGCGCCAGCAGCCAAGTGAGACGGGCGCCAGGCAGGGGCCAAGAGACCCAGTACTTC. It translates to CASSQVRRAPGRGQETQYF.

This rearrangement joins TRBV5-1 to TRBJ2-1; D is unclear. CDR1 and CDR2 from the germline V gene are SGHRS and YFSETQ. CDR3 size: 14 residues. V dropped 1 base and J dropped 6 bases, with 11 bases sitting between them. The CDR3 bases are TGCGCCAGCAGCTTGTCCTCGGATGTCAATGAGCAGTTCTTC. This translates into CASSLSSDVNEQFF.

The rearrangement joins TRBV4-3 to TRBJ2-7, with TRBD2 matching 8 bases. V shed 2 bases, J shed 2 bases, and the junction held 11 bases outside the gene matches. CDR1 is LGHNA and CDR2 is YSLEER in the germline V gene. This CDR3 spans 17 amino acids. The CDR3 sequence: CASSQTPLRGGAYEQYF. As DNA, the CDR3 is TGCGCCAGCAGCCAAACCCCCCTTCGGGGGGGGGCCTACGAGCAGTACTTC.

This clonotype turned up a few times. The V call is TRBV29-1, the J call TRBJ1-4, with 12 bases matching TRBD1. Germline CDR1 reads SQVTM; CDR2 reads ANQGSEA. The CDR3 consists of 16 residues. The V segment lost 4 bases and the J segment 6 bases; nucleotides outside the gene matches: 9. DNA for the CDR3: TGCAGCGTTGCGGGGGGGACAGGGGGCGCATATGAAAAACTGTTTTTT. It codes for CSVAGGTGGAYEKLFF.

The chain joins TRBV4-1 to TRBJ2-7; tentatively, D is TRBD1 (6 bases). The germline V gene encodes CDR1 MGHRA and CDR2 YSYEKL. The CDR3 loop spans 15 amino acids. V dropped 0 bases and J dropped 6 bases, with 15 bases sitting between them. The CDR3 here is CASSQEGQIRSEQYF. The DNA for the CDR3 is TGCGCCAGCAGCCAAGAAGGACAGATCCGTTCCGAGCAGTACTTC.

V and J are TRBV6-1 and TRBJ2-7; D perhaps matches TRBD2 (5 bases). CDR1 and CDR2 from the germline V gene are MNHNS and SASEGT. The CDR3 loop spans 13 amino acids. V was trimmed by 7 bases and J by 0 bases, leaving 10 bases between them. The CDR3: CASTPGSSYEQYF. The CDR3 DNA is TGTGCCAGCACCCCGGGGAGCTCCTACGAGCAGTACTTC.

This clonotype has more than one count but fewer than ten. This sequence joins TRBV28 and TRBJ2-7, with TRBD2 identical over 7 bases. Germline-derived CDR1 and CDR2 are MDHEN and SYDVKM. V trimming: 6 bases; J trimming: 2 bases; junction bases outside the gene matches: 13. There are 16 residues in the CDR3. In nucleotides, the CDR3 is TGTGCCAGCAGCCCCTCGGGGGGTAGCAGGGCCTACGAGCAGTACTTC. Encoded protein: CASSPSGGSRAYEQYF.